The TCR beta chain under discussion was sequenced for a study of glioma-infiltrating T cells. Details on this clonotype: The antigen is undetermined.

Overall study results and limits: Very few CDR3 sequences were shared between tissue and blood.

The iRepertoire nested amplicon-rescue multiplex PCR amplified TCR alpha and beta CDR3s from RNA. One-step reverse transcription and amplification started from about 100-400 ng of tissue mRNA or PBMC total RNA. TCRdb redid the calling of the multiplex PCR reads with MiXCR, one entry per CDR3 protein. This table holds 150,000 to 200,000 distinct CDR3 sequences, more than 35% found once. The sample taken for sequencing was glioma tissue, nonneoplastic brain tissue, or PBMCs (not recorded which). The clonotype originates from a human donor with low-grade glioma or glioblastoma, undergoing nonglioma brain surgery, or in good health (not recorded which).

The chain's CDR3 is CSATPLAALTYEQYF. The CDR3 nucleotides are TGCAGTGCTACTCCCCTAGCGGCCTTGACCTACGAGCAGTACTTC. This rearrangement joins TRBV20-1 to TRBJ2-7; TRBD2 agrees at 7 bases. CDR1 is DFQATT, CDR2 SNEGSKA, per germline (reference sequence). This CDR3 region has 15 residues. V lost 4 bases and J lost 2; bases outside the gene matches: 11.